The 27 T cell receptor beta chains reported below all come from one sample, sequenced in a study of identical twins. One entry per CDR3 protein, called by TCRdb with MiXCR from the 5' RACE reads. The sample comprises approximately 260,000 distinct CDR3 sequences, around 15% of which are singletons, and approximately 8.2% rests with the top ten. Sequences were obtained from memory (CD45RO+) T cells sorted from blood. The receptors were sampled from a woman aged 18-30 years in good health.

The rearrangement joins TRBV27 to TRBJ2-1, with TRBD1 matching 9 bases. The CDR3 consists of 16 residues. The germline V gene has CDR1 MNHEY and CDR2 SMNVEV (reference sequence). Losses at the gene ends were 3 bases for V and 6 bases for J; bases not matched to a gene: 9. CDR3 region: CASSFLGGQGGNEQFF. CDR3 in DNA: TGTGCCAGCAGTTTCCTCGGGGGACAGGGAGGCAATGAGCAGTTCTTC.

This chain uses TRBV9 with TRBJ2-1; D ambiguous. The CDR3 length is 16 residues. The germline CDR1 and CDR2 sequences are SGDLS and YYNGEE. Trimming pared 1 base from V and 0 bases from J, leaving 11 bases between. In DNA, the CDR3 is TGTGCCAGCAGCGTACGAGCGCCCAGCTCCTACAATGAGCAGTTCTTC. This codes for CASSVRAPSSYNEQFF.

The CDR3 region has the DNA TGTGCCTGGAGCGGACTAGCGGGAGGGAATTACAATGAGCAGTTCTTC. Protein product: CAWSGLAGGNYNEQFF. The chain employs TRBV30 and TRBJ2-1, with 15 nucleotides matching TRBD2. The CDR3 covers 16 residues. Germline V gene lookup returns CDR1 GTSNPN and CDR2 SVGIG (reference sequence). V was clipped by 3 bases and J by 4 bases; unmatched bases: 4.

This clonotype came up many times. The chain couples TRBV20-1 to TRBJ1-5; D gene unclear. Trimming removed 6 bases from V and 1 base from J, with 7 bases in between. The germline CDR1 and CDR2 sequences are DFQATT and SNEGSKA (reference sequence). This CDR3 is built from 12 residues. The CDR3 bases are TGCAGTGCCCTTAGGAGCAATCAGCCCCAGCATTTT. It specifies CSALRSNQPQHF.

This clonotype was seen more than once but under ten times. The rearrangement joins TRBV6-1 to TRBJ2-5; unclear D gene. Germline-derived CDR1 and CDR2 are MNHNS and SASEGT. The V and J ends lost 6 bases and 2 bases respectively, with 10 bases between them. CDR3 length: 13 amino acids. CDR3 bases: TGTGCCAGCAGGGTGATGGAACAAGAGACCCAGTACTTC. The encoded protein is CASRVMEQETQYF.

This clonotype was seen only a few times. The V and J genes are TRBV20-1 and TRBJ2-2; TRBD2 might be the D (6 bases). There are 12 residues in the CDR3. Deletions cut 3 bases from V and 8 bases from J, with 10 bases between. CDR1 is DFQATT, CDR2 SNEGSKA, per germline (reference sequence). The CDR3 DNA reads TGCAGTGCTAGGCGGGGACGAGGGGAGCTGTTTTTT. As protein: CSARRGRGELFF.

This sequence joins TRBV24-1 and TRBJ2-3; the D gene could be TRBD1 or TRBD2 (5 bases each). The V gene's germline CDR1 is KGHDR and CDR2 SFDVKD. The CDR3 loop spans 16 amino acids. V dropped 2 bases and J dropped 5 bases, with 16 bases sitting between them. The chain's CDR3 is CATSDSRGESGDTQYF. As DNA, the CDR3 is TGTGCCACCAGTGATTCAAGAGGGGAATCAGGAGATACGCAGTATTTT.

This chain uses TRBV6-1 with TRBJ1-2; 7 bases line up with TRBD1. CDR3 size: 13 residues. V lost 10 bases, J lost 8 bases, and 13 bases stayed unmatched. Germline V CDR1 and CDR2: MNHNS, SASEGT. CDR3 loop: CATLSDRDVGYTF. Here the CDR3 DNA reads TGTGCCACCTTATCCGACAGGGATGTAGGCTACACCTTC.

This clonotype was counted between two and nine times. V usage is TRBV15 and J usage is TRBJ2-3; D possibly corresponds to TRBD2 (5 bases). The V gene's germline CDR1 is LNHNV and CDR2 YYDKDF (reference sequence). V lost 3 bases and J 2 bases, leaving 12 bases between the germline ends. The CDR3 has 15 residues. The CDR3 DNA follows: TGTGCCACCAGCAGGGACTTTTCCACCACAGATACGCAGTATTTT. This gives the protein CATSRDFSTTDTQYF.

On this clonotype: This may stem from a read error, because a much larger clone lies one nucleotide away. This sequence joins TRBV5-1 and TRBJ2-5; TRBD1 might be the D (6 bases). The CDR3 runs to 15 residues. In germline, CDR1 is SGHRS, CDR2 YFSETQ. CDR3 sequence reads: CSSSATGTPKETQYF. The CDR3 DNA reads as TGCTCCAGCAGCGCGACCGGGACACCCAAAGAGACCCAGTACTTC.

This rearrangement joins TRBV7-6 to TRBJ1-2; 9 nucleotides match TRBD1. The CDR3 runs 15 residues. CDR1 and CDR2 from the germline V gene are SGHVS and FNYEAQ. The V segment lost 5 bases and the J segment 7 bases; nucleotides outside the gene matches: 11. CDR3 sequence (DNA): TGTGCCAGCAGCCAGGCCGGGACAGGGAAAAGTGGCTACACCTTC. This translates into CASSQAGTGKSGYTF.

The chain links TRBV18 to TRBJ2-7; TRBD1 aligns across 10 bases. Trimming cost V 1 base and J 4 bases; bases outside gene matches: 4. Per the germline V gene, CDR1 is KGHSH and CDR2 is LQKENI. The length of the CDR3 is 15 residues. CDR3 sequence (DNA): TGTGCCAGCTCACCACTAGGGACAGGGGCGTACGAGCAGTACTTC. It encodes CASSPLGTGAYEQYF.

This chain joins TRBV29-1 and TRBJ2-7; D possibly corresponds to TRBD2 (5 bases). This CDR3 contains 14 residues. V lost 0 bases and J lost 4, with 13 bases in between. Germline values: CDR1 SQVTM, CDR2 ANQGSEA. The CDR3 bases are TGCAGCGTTGAAGATCCGGAGGTGGCGTACGAGCAGTACTTC. This gives the protein CSVEDPEVAYEQYF.

The rearrangement links TRBV12-3 or TRBV12-4 to TRBJ2-3, with D perhaps given as TRBD1 or TRBD2 (5 bases each). The V end was cut by 4 bases, the J end by 5 bases, with 7 bases between. The CDR3 contains 12 residues. The CDR3 coding sequence is TGTGCCAGCAGTTATGGGGGAGATACGCAGTATTTT. Residues: CASSYGGDTQYF.

This clonotype was detected a few times. V usage is TRBV30 and J usage is TRBJ2-7; 9 positions agree with TRBD1. The CDR3 length is 14 residues. Germline CDR1 and CDR2: GTSNPN and SVGIG (reference sequence). V shed 2 bases and J 3 bases; nucleotides not matched to a gene: 5. CDR3 amino acids: CAWSLLTGGYEQYF. CDR3 bases: TGTGCCTGGAGTTTATTGACAGGGGGCTACGAGCAGTACTTC.

The chain carries TRBV7-6 and TRBJ2-2; 10 positions agree with TRBD1. The CDR3 is made up of 15 amino acids. CDR1 SGHVS and CDR2 FNYEAQ come from the germline V gene. V trimming: 6 bases; J trimming: 4 bases; junction bases outside the gene matches: 5. The CDR3: CASSRQGAGTGELFF. In DNA form, the CDR3 reads TGTGCCAGCAGTCGACAGGGGGCCGGCACCGGGGAGCTGTTTTTT.

This chain connects TRBV20-1 to TRBJ1-2; D is ambiguous. The CDR3 runs to 14 residues. CDR1 and CDR2 from the germline V gene are DFQATT and SNEGSKA (reference sequence). V was pared by 0 bases and J by 2 bases, with 10 bases between. The DNA of the CDR3 is TGCAGTGCTAGAGACGGGAGGTTCAACTATGGCTACACCTTC. Encoded protein: CSARDGRFNYGYTF.

This clonotype occurred a few times. The chain combines TRBV11-3 with TRBJ2-1, with TRBD2 matching over 8 bases. The V gene's germline CDR1 is SGHNT and CDR2 YENEEA. The CDR3 runs 15 residues. The ends lost 5 bases at V and 5 bases at J; junction bases unmatched: 8. The CDR3: CASSPGSGGHNEQFF. In DNA, the CDR3 is TGTGCCAGCAGCCCGGGAAGCGGGGGACACAATGAGCAGTTCTTC.

This chain connects TRBV20-1 to TRBJ2-1; maybe TRBD2 (6 bases). CDR1 and CDR2 (germline): DFQATT, SNEGSKA (reference sequence). The CDR3 runs 13 residues. Trimming removed 0 bases from V and 14 bases from J, with 17 bases in between. CDR3 bases: TGCAGTGCTAGAGATCCGGGACTCGAAGGGGAGTTCTTC. Translation gives CSARDPGLEGEFF.

V gene TRBV30 combines with J gene TRBJ2-7; 12 bases match TRBD2. In germline, CDR1 is GTSNPN, CDR2 SVGIG (reference sequence). V shed 0 bases, J shed 7 bases, and the junction held 4 bases outside the gene matches. The CDR3 runs 14 residues. This chain's CDR3 is CAWSVLAGGGEQYF. CDR3 sequence (DNA): TGTGCCTGGAGTGTACTAGCGGGAGGAGGAGAGCAGTACTTC.

This clonotype showed up just a few times. The V call is TRBV9, the J call TRBJ1-1; a weak D match, TRBD1 (6 bases). Germline loops: CDR1 SGDLS, CDR2 YYNGEE. Trimming took off 4 bases at V and 3 bases at J, with 10 bases between the two ends. There are 13 residues in the CDR3. CDR3 sequence (DNA): TGTGCCAGCAGCCTAGACAGGCACACTGAAGCTTTCTTT. It specifies CASSLDRHTEAFF. The variable domain in full, completed from reference TRBV9 and TRBJ1-1, reads DSGVTQTPKHLITATGQRVTLRCSPRSGDLSVYWYQQSLDQGLQFLIQYYNGEERAKGNILERFSAQQFPDLHSELNLSSLELGDSALYFCASSLDRHTEAFFGQGTRLTVV.

This rearrangement joins TRBV6-1 to TRBJ2-7, with D unclear. The CDR3 length is 12 residues. Trimming cost V 3 bases and J 3 bases, with 6 bases left between them. Germline lookup yields CDR1 MNHNS and CDR2 SASEGT. The CDR3 protein is CASSDAGYEQYF. Here the CDR3 DNA reads TGTGCCAGCAGTGACGCCGGCTACGAGCAGTACTTC.

The chain is built from TRBV12-3 or TRBV12-4 and TRBJ1-2; D is unclear. V lost 7 bases and J lost 8, with 23 bases in between. The CDR3 loop spans 15 amino acids. The CDR3 loop is CASTHRTPLLGGYTF. The CDR3 bases are TGTGCCAGCACCCATAGGACTCCGCTTTTGGGCGGCTACACCTTC.

This clonotype was seen a few times. The gene calls are TRBV10-2 and TRBJ2-2; 7 bases fit TRBD2. J lost 4 bases, V lost 4 bases, and 6 bases had no gene match. The CDR3 is 15 amino acids. The germline V gene has CDR1 WSHSY and CDR2 SAAADI. The CDR3 DNA sequence: TGCGCCAGCAGTGGTGCGGGAGTAGGCACCGGGGAGCTGTTTTTT. This sequence encodes CASSGAGVGTGELFF.

The sample holds a few counts of this clonotype. The chain couples TRBV12-3 or TRBV12-4 to TRBJ2-3, with D maybe TRBD2 (6 bases). Deletions cut 8 bases from V and 0 bases from J, with 15 bases between. The CDR3 has 15 residues. CDR3 DNA sequence: TGTGCCAGCCTACGTGGGCTAGCGAGCACAGATACGCAGTATTTT. The encoded protein is CASLRGLASTDTQYF.

The CDR3 spells CASSFSTSGRWEQYF. In DNA, the CDR3 is TGTGCCAGCAGCTTTTCGACTAGCGGGAGGTGGGAGCAGTACTTC. The chain employs TRBV7-2 and TRBJ2-7, with 13 nucleotides matching TRBD2. Germline loops: CDR1 SGHTA, CDR2 FQGNSA. V dropped 3 bases and J dropped 7; count of bases not matched to a gene: 6. There are 15 residues in the CDR3.

The rearrangement links TRBV7-2 to TRBJ2-7; TRBD1 matches at 7 bases. The CDR3 contains 13 residues. V lost 5 bases and J lost 5; bases outside the gene matches: 6. Germline-derived CDR1 and CDR2 are SGHTA and FQGNSA. The CDR3 here is CASSKTGSDEQYF. As DNA, the CDR3 is TGTGCCAGCAGCAAGACAGGGAGCGACGAGCAGTACTTC.